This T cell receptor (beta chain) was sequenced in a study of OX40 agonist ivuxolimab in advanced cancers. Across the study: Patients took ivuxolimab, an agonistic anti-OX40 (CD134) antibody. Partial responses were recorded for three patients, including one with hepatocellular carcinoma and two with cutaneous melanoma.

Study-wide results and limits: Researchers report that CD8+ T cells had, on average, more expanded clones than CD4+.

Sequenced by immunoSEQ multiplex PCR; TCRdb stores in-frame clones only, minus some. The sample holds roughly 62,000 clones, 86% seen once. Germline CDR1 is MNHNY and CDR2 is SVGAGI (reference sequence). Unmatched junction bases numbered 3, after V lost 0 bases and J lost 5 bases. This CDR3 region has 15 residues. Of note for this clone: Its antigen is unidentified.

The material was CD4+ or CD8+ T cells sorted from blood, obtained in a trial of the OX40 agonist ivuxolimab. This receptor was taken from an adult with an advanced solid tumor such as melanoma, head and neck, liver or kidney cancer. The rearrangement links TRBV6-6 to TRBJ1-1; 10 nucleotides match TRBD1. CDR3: CASSYSWTGGTEAFF. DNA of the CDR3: TGTGCCAGCAGTTACTCTTGGACAGGGGGAACTGAAGCTTTCTTT.